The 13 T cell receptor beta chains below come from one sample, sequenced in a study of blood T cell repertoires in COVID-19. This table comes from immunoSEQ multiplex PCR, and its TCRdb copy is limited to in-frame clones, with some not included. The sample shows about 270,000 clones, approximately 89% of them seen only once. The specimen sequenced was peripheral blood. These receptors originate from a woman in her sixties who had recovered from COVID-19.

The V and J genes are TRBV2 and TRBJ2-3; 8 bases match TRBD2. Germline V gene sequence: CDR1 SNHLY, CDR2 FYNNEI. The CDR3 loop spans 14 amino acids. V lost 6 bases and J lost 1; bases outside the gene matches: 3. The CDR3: CASRAGARTDTQYF. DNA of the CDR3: TGTGCCAGCAGAGCGGGGGCTCGCACAGATACGCAGTATTTT.

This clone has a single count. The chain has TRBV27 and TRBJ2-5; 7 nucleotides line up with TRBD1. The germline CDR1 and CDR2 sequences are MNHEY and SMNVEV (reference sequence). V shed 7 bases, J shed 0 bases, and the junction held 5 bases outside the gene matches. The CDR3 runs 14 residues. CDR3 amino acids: CASKSQGNQETQYF. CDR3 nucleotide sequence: TGTGCCAGCAAGTCACAGGGGAACCAAGAGACCCAGTACTTC.

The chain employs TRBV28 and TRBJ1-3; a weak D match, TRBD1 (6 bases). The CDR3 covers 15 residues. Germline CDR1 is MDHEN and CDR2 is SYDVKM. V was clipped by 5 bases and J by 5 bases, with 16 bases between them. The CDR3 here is CASSLMQGIRNTIYF. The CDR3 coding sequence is TGTGCCAGCAGTCTGATGCAGGGGATAAGAAACACCATATATTTT.

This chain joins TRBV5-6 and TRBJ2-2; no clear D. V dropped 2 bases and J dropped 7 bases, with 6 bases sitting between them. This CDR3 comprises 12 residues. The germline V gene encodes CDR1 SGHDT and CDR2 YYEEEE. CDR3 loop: CASSFYNGELFF. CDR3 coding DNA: TGTGCCAGCAGCTTTTATAACGGGGAGCTGTTTTTT.

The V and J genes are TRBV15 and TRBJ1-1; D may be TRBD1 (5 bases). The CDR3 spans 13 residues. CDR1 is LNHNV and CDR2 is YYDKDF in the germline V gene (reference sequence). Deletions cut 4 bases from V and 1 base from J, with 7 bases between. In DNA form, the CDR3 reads TGTGCCACCAGCACAGGACAGAACACTGAAGCTTTCTTT. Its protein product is CATSTGQNTEAFF.

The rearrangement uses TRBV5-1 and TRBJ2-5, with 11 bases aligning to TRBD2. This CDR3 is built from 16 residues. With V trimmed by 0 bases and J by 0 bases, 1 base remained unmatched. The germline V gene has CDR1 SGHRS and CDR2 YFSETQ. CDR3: CASSLGLAGYQETQYF. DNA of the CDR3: TGCGCCAGCAGCTTGGGACTAGCGGGATACCAAGAGACCCAGTACTTC.

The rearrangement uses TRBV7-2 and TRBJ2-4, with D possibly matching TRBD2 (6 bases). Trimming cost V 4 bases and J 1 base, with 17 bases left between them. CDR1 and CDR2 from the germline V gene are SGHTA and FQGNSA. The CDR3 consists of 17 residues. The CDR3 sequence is CASSSGSGGAAKNIQYF. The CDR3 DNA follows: TGTGCCAGCAGCTCCGGGAGTGGCGGGGCTGCCAAAAACATTCAGTACTTC.

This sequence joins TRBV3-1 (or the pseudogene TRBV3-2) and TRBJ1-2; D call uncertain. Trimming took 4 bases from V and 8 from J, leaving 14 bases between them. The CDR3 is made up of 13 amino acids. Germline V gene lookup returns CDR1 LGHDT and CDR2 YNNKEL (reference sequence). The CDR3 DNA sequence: TGTGCCAGCAGCCTAGAGATTGAGGAAGGCTACACCTTC. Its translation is CASSLEIEEGYTF.

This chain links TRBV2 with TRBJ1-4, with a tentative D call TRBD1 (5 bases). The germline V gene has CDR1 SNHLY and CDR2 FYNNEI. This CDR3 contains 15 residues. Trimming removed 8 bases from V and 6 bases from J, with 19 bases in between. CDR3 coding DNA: TGTGCCAGCCTAGGGGCGTCAGCCTGGGATGAAAAACTGTTTTTT. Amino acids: CASLGASAWDEKLFF.

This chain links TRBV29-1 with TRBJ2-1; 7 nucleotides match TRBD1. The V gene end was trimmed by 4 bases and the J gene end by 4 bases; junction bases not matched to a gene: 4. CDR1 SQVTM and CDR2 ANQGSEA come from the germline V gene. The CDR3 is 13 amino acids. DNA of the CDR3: TGCAGCGTTGGGTGGGACAGTTACAATGAGCAGTTCTTC. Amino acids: CSVGWDSYNEQFF.

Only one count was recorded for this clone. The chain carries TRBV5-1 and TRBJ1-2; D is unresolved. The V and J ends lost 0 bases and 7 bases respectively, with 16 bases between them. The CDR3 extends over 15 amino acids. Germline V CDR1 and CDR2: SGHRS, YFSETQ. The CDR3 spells CASSLGASFLSGYTF. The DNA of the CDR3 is TGCGCCAGCAGCTTGGGTGCCTCTTTCCTAAGTGGCTACACCTTC.

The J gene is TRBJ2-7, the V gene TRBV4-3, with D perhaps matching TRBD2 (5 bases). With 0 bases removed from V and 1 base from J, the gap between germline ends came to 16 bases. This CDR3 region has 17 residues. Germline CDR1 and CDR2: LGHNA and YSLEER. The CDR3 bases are TGCGCCAGCAGCCAAGATCGTTGGAGGAGTGGATCCTACGAGCAGTACTTC. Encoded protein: CASSQDRWRSGSYEQYF.

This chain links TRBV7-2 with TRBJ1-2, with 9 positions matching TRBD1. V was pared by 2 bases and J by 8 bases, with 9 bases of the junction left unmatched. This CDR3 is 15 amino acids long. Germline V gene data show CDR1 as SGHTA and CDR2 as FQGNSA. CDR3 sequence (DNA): TGTGCCAGCAGCTTATTTGTGGGACAGGGCGGAGGCTACACCTTC. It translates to CASSLFVGQGGGYTF. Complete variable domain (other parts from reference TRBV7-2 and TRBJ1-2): GAGVSQSPSNKVTEKGKDVELRCDPISGHTALYWYRQSLGQGLEFLIYFQGNSAPDKSGLPSDRFSAERTGGSVSTLTIQRTQQEDSAVYLCASSLFVGQGGGYTFGSGTRLTVV.